Listed here is a single T cell receptor (beta chain). Original processing methods: Estimation of nucleated cell counts was performed using reference gene primer amplification. Produced via immunoSEQ multiplex PCR; TCRdb's table is partial and in-frame only. V, J and clone size are those of that table, while D and trimming were read from the DNA. The table includes 110,000 or so clones, 85% detected once. The source of the sample is a study of blood T cell repertoires in COVID-19. Study-level information: From the United States, Italy and Spain came samples of acute and convalescent COVID-19. From T cells, B-cell-depleted T cells, or PBMCs came the material, which was cDNA or gDNA.

Sequenced input: peripheral blood. This clonotype was obtained from a human donor in a cohort sampled during active COVID-19.

The DNA of the CDR3 is TGCAGCGTTGAAGGACAGGTGAACACTGAAGCTTTCTTT. Its translation: CSVEGQVNTEAFF. V and J are TRBV29-1 and TRBJ1-1; weak D call: TRBD1 (6 bases). This CDR3 region has 13 residues. Germline CDR1 reads SQVTM; CDR2 reads ANQGSEA. Trimming took 1 base from V and 0 from J, leaving 6 bases between them. Full variable domain (remainder filled in from reference TRBV29-1 and TRBJ1-1): SAVISQKPSRDICQRGTSLTIQCQVDSQVTMMFWYRQQPGQSLTLIATANQGSEATYESGFVIDKFPISRPNLTFSTLTVSNMSPEDSSIYLCSVEGQVNTEAFFGQGTRLTVV.